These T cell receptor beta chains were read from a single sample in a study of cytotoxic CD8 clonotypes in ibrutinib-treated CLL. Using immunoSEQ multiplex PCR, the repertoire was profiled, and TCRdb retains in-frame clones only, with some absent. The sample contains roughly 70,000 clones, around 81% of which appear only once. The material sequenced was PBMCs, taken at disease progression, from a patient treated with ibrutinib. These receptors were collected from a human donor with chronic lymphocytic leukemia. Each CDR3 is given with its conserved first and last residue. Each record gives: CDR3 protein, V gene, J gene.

CASSFGRVQPQHF,TRBV6-5,TRBJ1-5
CASSFLSGSSGELFF,TRBV5-1,TRBJ2-2
CASSSGSEGTQYF,TRBV7-9,TRBJ2-5
CASSALGPQPEELFF,TRBV2,TRBJ2-2
CASSLFNYGYTF,TRBV7-9,TRBJ1-2
CASSLLGGSSYEQYF,TRBV27,TRBJ2-7
CASRLGQGRRGRGYTF,TRBV19,TRBJ1-2
CASSLGTGAPYGYTF,TRBV28,TRBJ1-2
CASTVGPMNTEAFF,TRBV5-6,TRBJ1-1
CASTQGTGRSNQPQHF,TRBV6-6,TRBJ1-5
CASGTGGGEQYF,TRBV4-1,TRBJ2-7
CAISEWDSSLSGANVLTF,TRBV10-3,TRBJ2-6
CASTGGGSLGPAETQYF,TRBV5-4,TRBJ2-5
CASSLRREETQYF,TRBV7-2,TRBJ2-5
CAALGGLRETQYF,TRBV28,TRBJ2-5
CASRKEAGTIETQYF,TRBV2,TRBJ2-5
CASSLLLESTEAFF,TRBV11-2,TRBJ1-1
CASSFPQGSGSPLHF,TRBV11-2,TRBJ1-6
CAIAAGSDYEQYF,TRBV10-3,TRBJ2-7
CASSEQGSGGYTF,TRBV6-1,TRBJ1-2
CASRGDRGQSPLHF,TRBV6-5,TRBJ1-6
CASSLVFDTEAFF,TRBV5-1,TRBJ1-1
CASSSGTYTYEQYF,TRBV6-1,TRBJ2-7
CASSSRGSGNTIYF,TRBV7-9,TRBJ1-3
CASKLAGAASIDEQFF,TRBV19,TRBJ2-1
CASSQGLDQPQHF,TRBV4-2,TRBJ1-5
CASSFSPDRGRVFQYF,TRBV27,TRBJ2-7
CASSSSGSQETQYF,TRBV7-9,TRBJ2-5
CASSMTSGYEQYF,TRBV19,TRBJ2-7
CASRNIQQGAYGYTF,TRBV5-1,TRBJ1-2
CASRRPGTGLQEQYF,TRBV5-1,TRBJ2-7
CAISEQGASEQYF,TRBV10-3,TRBJ2-7
CSVAGTSGGTDTQYF,TRBV29-1,TRBJ2-3
CASSVSSGFSNEQFF,TRBV9,TRBJ2-1
CASSATGVDGYTF,TRBV2,TRBJ1-2
CASSGLDSYEQYF,TRBV9,TRBJ2-7
CASSPWSTDTQYF,TRBV19,TRBJ2-3
CASTPTWEGKDTQYF,TRBV11-2,TRBJ2-3
CASSSDYGYTF,TRBV28,TRBJ1-2
CAISRTGATKKSYNEQFF,TRBV10-3,TRBJ2-1
CASRPGGGNSYEQYF,TRBV6-5,TRBJ2-7
CAWSLRTGLSETQYF,TRBV30,TRBJ2-5
CASSQEGGAGAKNIQYF,TRBV4-1,TRBJ2-4
CAISVGSTYEQYF,TRBV10-3,TRBJ2-7
CAWSQMTGLQYF,TRBV30,TRBJ2-7